The 24 T cell receptor beta chains below all came from one sample that was sequenced in a study of T cells after yellow fever vaccination. TCRdb re-analysed the 5' RACE reads in MiXCR, keeping a single row per CDR3 protein. The data contain around 500,000 distinct CDR3 sequences, roughly 22% of them singletons. The sequencing used PBMCs, collected about 21 days after the first yellow fever vaccination. These receptors all come from a man between 18 and 35 years old who received the YFV17D yellow fever vaccine.

The V call is TRBV9, the J call TRBJ2-7; D is unresolved. The CDR3 length is 15 residues. CDR1 SGDLS and CDR2 YYNGEE come from the germline V gene. V gave up 3 bases and J gave up 0 bases, with 13 bases separating them. CDR3 nucleotides: TGTGCCAGCAGCGCTACACCCCTGAGCTCCTACGAGCAGTACTTC. This translates into CASSATPLSSYEQYF.

The chain employs TRBV4-1 and TRBJ2-2, with D perhaps matching TRBD2 (5 bases). The length of the CDR3 is 15 residues. From germline, CDR1 is MGHRA and CDR2 YSYEKL. Trimming removed 4 bases from V and 6 bases from J, with 15 bases in between. CDR3 nucleotides: TGCGCCAGCAGCCGCGACGGGATCGCGGCCGGGGAGCTGTTTTTT. Encoded protein: CASSRDGIAAGELFF.

This chain links TRBV6-2 or TRBV6-3 with TRBJ2-7, with 15 bases fitting TRBD2. CDR3 size: 16 residues. J lost 3 bases, V lost 4 bases, and 4 bases had no gene match. The germline gives CDR1 MNHEY, CDR2 SVGEGT. This CDR3 reads CASSSKGLAGGYEQYV. The CDR3 region has the DNA TGTGCCAGCAGTTCCAAGGGACTAGCGGGGGGCTACGAGCAGTACGTC.

CDR3 amino acids: CASSALGGGLDTEAFF. The DNA for the CDR3 is TGTGCCAGCAGCGCCCTTGGGGGGGGGCTTGACACTGAAGCTTTCTTT. The chain links TRBV9 to TRBJ1-1; a weak D match, TRBD1 (6 bases). Germline CDR1 SGDLS, CDR2 YYNGEE. The CDR3 is 16 amino acids. With 3 bases removed from V and 3 bases from J, the gap between germline ends came to 18 bases. Variable domain in full (rest from reference TRBV9 and TRBJ1-1): DSGVTQTPKHLITATGQRVTLRCSPRSGDLSVYWYQQSLDQGLQFLIQYYNGEERAKGNILERFSAQQFPDLHSELNLSSLELGDSALYFCASSALGGGLDTEAFFGQGTRLTVV.

V and J are TRBV4-1 and TRBJ1-1; D might be TRBD1 (5 bases). V lost 1 base, J lost 4 bases, and 10 bases lay in between. CDR3 length equals 14 residues. Germline CDR1 and CDR2: MGHRA and YSYEKL. Here the CDR3 reads CASSQVRASTEAFF. The CDR3 bases are TGCGCCAGCAGCCAAGTCAGGGCCTCCACTGAAGCTTTCTTT.

With regard to this clonotype: The junction shows a germline mismatch at one end, possibly a read error. The chain links TRBV4-2 to TRBJ2-2; possibly TRBD2 for D (5 bases). Germline CDR1 and CDR2: LGHNA and YNFKEQ. The CDR3 spans 14 residues. CDR3 sequence (DNA): TGTGCCAGGAGCCTCGGGATCTTCACCGGGGAGCTGTTTTTT. As protein: CARSLGIFTGELFF.

The genes are TRBV7-3 and TRBJ2-1; no firm D call. Germline V gives CDR1 SGHTA, CDR2 FQGTGA. The CDR3 has 13 amino acids. Trimming pared 0 bases from V and 6 bases from J, leaving 6 bases between. The CDR3 reads CASSLTPINEQFF. Here the CDR3 DNA reads TGTGCCAGCAGCTTAACACCGATCAATGAGCAGTTCTTC.

This rearrangement joins TRBV2 to TRBJ1-3, with D unclear. There are 14 residues in the CDR3. Germline V lookup: CDR1 SNHLY, CDR2 FYNNEI. Deletions cut 1 base from V and 4 bases from J, with 8 bases between. This chain's CDR3 is CASSEVGSGNTIYF. CDR3 bases: TGTGCCAGCAGTGAAGTAGGGAGCGGAAACACCATATATTTT.

This clonotype came up a few times. The chain recombines TRBV18 with TRBJ2-5; 10 nucleotides align to TRBD2. Trimming removed 3 bases from V and 1 base from J; junction bases left unmatched: 2. The CDR3 totals 15 residues. Germline CDR1 KGHSH, CDR2 LQKENI. The CDR3 reads CASSPPSGGQETQYF. In DNA, the CDR3 is TGTGCCAGCTCACCCCCTAGCGGGGGCCAAGAGACCCAGTACTTC.

This clonotype was seen only a few times. V gene TRBV7-8 combines with J gene TRBJ2-5, with 7 bases fitting TRBD2. Germline-derived CDR1 and CDR2 are SGHVS and FQNEAQ. With V trimmed by 5 bases and J by 4 bases, 10 bases remained unmatched. The CDR3 sequence is 15 residues long. DNA for the CDR3: TGTGCCAGCAGCCTTCTAGCGGTTTTACGAGAGACCCAGTACTTC. Translation: CASSLLAVLRETQYF.

This clonotype was counted between two and nine times. The chain couples TRBV28 to TRBJ2-3, with no clear D. V lost 10 bases and J 0 bases, leaving 14 bases between the germline ends. CDR1 and CDR2 (germline): MDHEN, SYDVKM. CDR3 length: 14 amino acids. In DNA, the CDR3 is TGTGCCACCCCAGGTTCACCTAGCACAGATACGCAGTATTTT. Translating gives CATPGSPSTDTQYF.

This clonotype has just a few counts. V and J are TRBV28 and TRBJ2-7; TRBD2 is a possible D gene (5 bases). The CDR3 runs 15 residues. In germline, CDR1 is MDHEN, CDR2 SYDVKM. Deletions cut 4 bases from V and 5 bases from J, with 18 bases between. The CDR3 DNA reads TGTGCCAGCAGTTCCGGCGGAGGAGGCGGCGACGAGCAGTACGTC. Protein product: CASSSGGGGGDEQYV.

The V call is TRBV4-2, the J call TRBJ1-3; 9 nucleotides match TRBD1. The CDR3 loop spans 17 amino acids. CDR1 LGHNA and CDR2 YNFKEQ come from the germline V gene. V shed 0 bases, J shed 3 bases, and the junction held 6 bases outside the gene matches. The CDR3 DNA follows: TGTGCCAGCAGCCAAGAGGTCCGGGACAGGGTTGGAAACACCATATATTTT. Translation gives CASSQEVRDRVGNTIYF.

This clonotype was counted once. This rearrangement joins TRBV2 to TRBJ1-3, with D uncertain. V lost 2 bases, J lost 7 bases, and 3 bases lay in between. This CDR3 has 11 amino acids. Germline V gene data show CDR1 as SNHLY and CDR2 as FYNNEI. The CDR3 spells CASSEYNTIYF. CDR3 coding DNA: TGTGCCAGCAGTGAATACAACACCATATATTTT.

This clonotype was detected a few times. The chain uses TRBV12-3 or TRBV12-4 and TRBJ2-2; D is possibly TRBD2 (5 bases). The CDR3 covers 13 residues. V shed 6 bases and J shed 8 bases, with 13 bases lying between them. CDR3 loop: CASSRQRSGELFF. CDR3 sequence (DNA): TGTGCCAGCAGCCGCCAGCGGTCTGGGGAGCTGTTTTTT.

For this clonotype: Sequence at one end of the junction differs from germline and may be a read error. CDR3 residues: CASGTPNRVTEALF. DNA for the CDR3: TGTGCCAGCGGAACCCCGAACAGAGTTACTGAAGCTCTCTTT. The chain joins TRBV12-3 or TRBV12-4 to TRBJ1-1, with D unclear. This CDR3 spans 14 amino acids.

The chain uses TRBV4-3 and TRBJ2-1; 9 bases match TRBD2. J gave up 5 bases and V 5 bases, and 7 bases lay outside the gene matches. This CDR3 is 15 amino acids long. CDR1 LGHNA and CDR2 YSLEER come from the germline V gene. The CDR3 protein is CASSLAGATHNEQFF. The CDR3 DNA sequence: TGCGCCAGCAGCTTAGCGGGGGCCACACACAATGAGCAGTTCTTC.

Only a few counts were recorded for this clonotype. The V call is TRBV29-1, the J call TRBJ2-2; D is perhaps TRBD2 (7 bases). Germline V gene data show CDR1 as SQVTM and CDR2 as ANQGSEA. The ends were cut back, 8 bases at V and 6 bases at J, with 22 bases in the middle. This CDR3 has 15 amino acids. CDR3 residues: CSNRGGRGGSGELFF. Here the CDR3 DNA reads TGCAGCAACAGAGGGGGAAGGGGGGGTTCCGGGGAGCTGTTTTTT.

The CDR3, as DNA: TGTGCCATCAGGGAGAGCTCTGGAAACACCATATATTTT. Amino acid sequence: CAIRESSGNTIYF. V usage is TRBV10-3 and J usage is TRBJ1-3; D uncertain. The CDR3 runs to 13 residues. Germline assignment: CDR1 ENHRY and CDR2 SYGVKD. Trimming removed 6 bases from V and 0 bases from J, with 6 bases in between.

The chain links TRBV20-1 to TRBJ2-1; TRBD2 matches at 7 bases. There are 14 residues in the CDR3. V shed 6 bases, J shed 3 bases, and the junction held 8 bases outside the gene matches. Germline V CDR1 and CDR2: DFQATT, SNEGSKA (reference sequence). For the CDR3, the DNA is TGCAGTGCCCCCCCGGCGGGGGTCTACAATGAGCAGTTCTTC. Translating it yields CSAPPAGVYNEQFF.

V gene TRBV5-1 combines with J gene TRBJ1-2; no definite D call. V lost 0 bases and J lost 3, with 12 bases in between. The CDR3 consists of 15 residues. The germline gives CDR1 SGHRS, CDR2 YFSETQ. CDR3 loop: CASSLDGRADYGYTF. CDR3 DNA sequence: TGCGCCAGCAGCTTGGACGGGAGAGCTGACTATGGCTACACCTTC.

The CDR3 sequence is CASSYSREQFF. The CDR3 coding sequence is TGTGCCAGCAGTTACTCGCGTGAGCAGTTCTTC. This chain uses TRBV6-5 with TRBJ2-1; no clear D gene. V was pared by 0 bases and J by 9 bases, with 3 bases between. The CDR3 covers 11 residues. Germline values: CDR1 MNHEY, CDR2 SVGAGI.

The V call is TRBV4-2, the J call TRBJ2-5; D could derive from TRBD1 or TRBD2 (5 bases each). CDR1 and CDR2 from the germline V gene are LGHNA and YNFKEQ. Trimming shortened V by 0 bases and J by 5 bases, and 19 bases separated the two germline ends. The CDR3 loop spans 17 amino acids. This CDR3 reads CASSQEVGAAGTETQYF. The DNA of the CDR3 is TGTGCCAGCAGCCAAGAGGTTGGAGCAGCTGGGACGGAGACCCAGTACTTC.

This chain connects TRBV6-5 to TRBJ1-4; D is unresolved. The CDR3 contains 16 residues. CDR1 is MNHEY, CDR2 SVGAGI, per germline. V lost 3 bases to trimming and J lost 7 bases, with 18 bases between them. The CDR3 DNA sequence: TGTGCCAGCAGTTATATCCTTGGGCAGGTGGTTGAAAAACTGTTTTTT. Amino acids: CASSYILGQVVEKLFF.